This TCR beta chain emerged from a study of blood T cell repertoires in COVID-19. Per the original methods: Reference gene primers were amplified, and this amplification served to estimate nucleated cell counts. Assay: immunoSEQ multiplex PCR; the TCRdb copy retains only in-frame clones and omits some. Clone size and the V and J calls come from that table; the DNA yielded D and trimming. Among 300,000 to 450,000 clones listed, 85% were seen once. Germline lookup yields CDR1 SGHVS and CDR2 FNYEAQ. J lost 7 bases, V lost 1 base, and 7 bases had no gene match. This CDR3 has 17 residues. The clonotype originates from a woman under 30 with acute or convalescent COVID-19. The J gene is TRBJ2-1, the V gene TRBV7-6; TRBD2 aligns across 13 bases. The sample taken for sequencing was peripheral blood. The CDR3, as DNA: TGTGCCAGCAGCTTAGAGACTAGCGGGGGGCCCGGTAATGAGCAGTTCTTC. It translates to CASSLETSGGPGNEQFF.